One and the same sample provided the 30 T cell receptor beta chains below, sequenced in a study of blood T cell repertoires in COVID-19. Libraries were prepared by immunoSEQ multiplex PCR; TCRdb keeps only in-frame clonotypes and omits some of them. Of 150,000 to 200,000 clones in the sample, about 85% are singletons; the top ten hold 15% to 20%. Specimen: peripheral blood. These TCRs come from a person aged 65 to 85 with COVID-19, enrolled during active disease.

J is TRBJ2-1 and V is TRBV5-4; 11 bases match TRBD2. Trimming at V came to 4 bases and at J to 6 bases, leaving 9 bases not matched to a gene. Germline CDR1 SGHNT, CDR2 YYREEE (reference sequence). The CDR3 has 16 residues. In DNA form, the CDR3 reads TGTGCCAGCAGCCTCTCTAGCGGGAGGCTCCTCAATGAGCAGTTCTTC. Amino acids: CASSLSSGRLLNEQFF.

The rearrangement joins TRBV6-5 to TRBJ1-2, with 7 bases fitting TRBD1. Trimming cost V 4 bases and J 1 base; bases outside gene matches: 6. This CDR3 has 15 amino acids. The germline V gene encodes CDR1 MNHEY and CDR2 SVGAGI. CDR3 in amino acids: CASSSRQGRNYGYTF. CDR3 nucleotides: TGTGCCAGCAGTTCTCGACAGGGCCGTAACTATGGCTACACCTTC.

The rearrangement links TRBV19 to TRBJ2-5; 10 bases map to TRBD1. V gave up 10 bases and J gave up 4 bases; unmatched junction bases: 9. The CDR3 extends over 14 amino acids. Germline CDR1 reads LNHDA; CDR2 reads SQIVND (reference sequence). For the CDR3, the DNA is TGTGCCACCAACGACAGGGGGCGTGGAGAGACCCAGTACTTC. Translation: CATNDRGRGETQYF.

Here the CDR3 DNA reads TGTGCCAGCAGCTTAGCGACAGGCCTACCTGAAGCTTTCTTT. Its translation: CASSLATGLPEAFF. The V and J genes are TRBV7-9 and TRBJ1-1; tentatively, D is TRBD1 (6 bases). The germline V gene has CDR1 SEHNR and CDR2 FQNEAQ (reference sequence). This CDR3 has 14 amino acids. Trimming removed 0 bases at V and 6 bases at J, with 11 bases between.

The V and J genes are TRBV6-5 and TRBJ1-6; TRBD1 might be the D (5 bases). The CDR3 is made up of 15 amino acids. Germline CDR1 is MNHEY and CDR2 is SVGAGI. V lost 11 bases, J lost 10 bases, and 24 bases lay in between. The CDR3 region is CASWGGSARRSPLHF. Here the CDR3 DNA reads TGTGCCTCCTGGGGGGGGTCCGCCCGGAGGTCACCCCTCCACTTT.

Concerning this clone itself: The sample has other DNA sequences that encode this CDR3 too. The chain combines TRBV19 with TRBJ2-7; 9 bases map to TRBD1. V lost 5 bases, J lost 4 bases, and 9 bases stayed unmatched. The CDR3 consists of 15 residues. Germline loops: CDR1 LNHDA, CDR2 SQIVND (reference sequence). This CDR3 reads CASSPNRGRGYEQYF. The CDR3 bases are TGTGCCAGTAGTCCAAACAGGGGGCGCGGATACGAGCAGTACTTC.

V gene TRBV9 combines with J gene TRBJ1-5; a weak D match, TRBD1 (6 bases). The CDR3 is 15 residues long. Per the germline V gene, CDR1 is SGDLS and CDR2 is YYNGEE. Trimming removed 4 bases at V and 5 bases at J, with 16 bases between. CDR3 sequence: CASSSDGQSYQPQHF. As DNA, the CDR3 is TGTGCCAGCAGCTCCGACGGACAGAGCTATCAGCCCCAGCATTTT.

The rearrangement joins TRBV19 to TRBJ1-2; D unresolved. The CDR3 is 13 residues long. Germline V gene data show CDR1 as LNHDA and CDR2 as SQIVND (reference sequence). Trimming pared 3 bases from V and 3 bases from J, leaving 8 bases between. CDR3 DNA: TGTGCCAGTAGTATCATGCAGGACTATGGCTACACCTTC. The encoded protein is CASSIMQDYGYTF.

The CDR3 is CASTRGGATDTQYF. The CDR3, as DNA: TGTGCCAGCACCCGGGGGGGGGCCACAGATACGCAGTATTTT. The V and J genes are TRBV6-5 and TRBJ2-3; the match to TRBD2 covers 8 bases. Unmatched junction bases numbered 5, after V lost 7 bases and J lost 2 bases. Germline-derived CDR1 and CDR2 are MNHEY and SVGAGI. The CDR3 contains 14 residues.

V usage is TRBV7-2 and J usage is TRBJ1-2; 7 bases align to TRBD1. CDR3 length: 15 amino acids. Germline V gene sequence: CDR1 SGHTA, CDR2 FQGNSA. Trimming took 5 bases from V and 6 from J; bases not matched to a gene: 12. The CDR3 DNA reads TGTGCCAGCAGCCAAAACAGGGCAGGGGGGAATGGCTACACCTTC. Translation gives CASSQNRAGGNGYTF.

The chain employs TRBV18 and TRBJ2-3; D is unclear. Germline loops: CDR1 KGHSH, CDR2 LQKENI. The CDR3 has 16 residues. V lost 2 bases to trimming and J lost 2 bases, with 14 bases between them. The CDR3: CASSPTALLVTDTQYF. The CDR3, as DNA: TGTGCCAGCTCACCAACGGCGCTCCTAGTCACAGATACGCAGTATTTT.

The V gene is TRBV5-6, the J gene TRBJ1-5; the match to TRBD1 covers 8 bases. V dropped 4 bases and J dropped 2; count of bases not matched to a gene: 8. Germline CDR1 and CDR2: SGHDT and YYEEEE. The CDR3 covers 16 residues. CDR3 loop: CASSPWTGRGNQPQHF. The CDR3 DNA reads as TGTGCCAGCAGCCCCTGGACAGGGCGGGGCAATCAGCCCCAGCATTTT.

This rearrangement joins TRBV9 to TRBJ2-1, with TRBD2 matching 16 bases. The ends lost 4 bases at V and 4 bases at J; junction bases unmatched: 8. From germline, CDR1 is SGDLS and CDR2 YYNGEE. The CDR3 has 18 residues. The CDR3 sequence: CASSPHGTSGGVYNEQFF. In nucleotides, the CDR3 is TGTGCCAGCAGCCCCCACGGGACTAGCGGGGGGGTTTACAATGAGCAGTTCTTC.

This clone has just one count. V usage is TRBV19 and J usage is TRBJ2-2; D may be TRBD1 (6 bases). The ends were cut back, 5 bases at V and 3 bases at J, with 13 bases in the middle. The CDR3 contains 15 residues. Germline-derived CDR1 and CDR2 are LNHDA and SQIVND (reference sequence). This chain's CDR3 is CASSGAQGDTGELFF. The CDR3, as DNA: TGTGCCAGTAGTGGGGCACAGGGAGACACCGGGGAGCTGTTTTTT. The whole variable domain, remainder taken from reference TRBV19 and TRBJ2-2, is DGGITQSPKYLFRKEGQNVTLSCEQNLNHDAMYWYRQDPGQGLRLIYYSQIVNDFQKGDIAEGYSVSREKKESFPLTVTSAQKNPTAFYLCASSGAQGDTGELFFGEGSRLTVL.

The chain uses TRBV4-1 and TRBJ2-4, with 9 nucleotides matching TRBD1. The length of the CDR3 is 15 residues. The germline V gene has CDR1 MGHRA and CDR2 YSYEKL. V lost 3 bases and J lost 4; bases outside the gene matches: 4. CDR3 in amino acids: CASSQTGTGKNIQYF. For the CDR3, the DNA is TGCGCCAGCAGCCAGACCGGGACAGGGAAAAACATTCAGTACTTC.

CDR3 protein: CASSHNAQDRGHPNEKLFF. For the CDR3, the DNA is TGTGCCAGCAGTCACAACGCCCAGGACAGGGGGCATCCTAATGAAAAACTGTTTTTT. This chain links TRBV21-1 with TRBJ1-4; the table names TRBD1, a call not compared with the DNA. TRBV21-1 is a pseudogene. CDR3 size: 19 residues.

V usage is TRBV28 and J usage is TRBJ1-2; tentative D call: TRBD1 (5 bases). Deletions cut 7 bases from V and 4 bases from J, with 25 bases between. The germline CDR1 and CDR2 sequences are MDHEN and SYDVKM. CDR3 length: 17 residues. Here the CDR3 reads CASIHRSQVRVGYGYTF. The CDR3 bases are TGTGCCAGCATTCATAGGTCACAGGTCAGGGTGGGCTATGGCTACACCTTC.

This clone appeared a single time. The J gene is TRBJ1-5, the V gene TRBV18; the D gene is possibly TRBD1 (5 bases). The CDR3 sequence is 14 residues long. CDR1 and CDR2 from the germline V gene are KGHSH and LQKENI. V dropped 3 bases and J dropped 4 bases, with 10 bases sitting between them. CDR3: CASSPTAPNQPQHF. CDR3 sequence (DNA): TGTGCCAGCTCACCGACAGCCCCAAATCAGCCCCAGCATTTT. The full variable domain, in which reference TRBV18 and TRBJ1-5 provide the parts outside the CDR3, is NAGVMQNPRHLVRRRGQEARLRCSPMKGHSHVYWYRQLPEEGLKFMVYLQKENIIDESGMPKERFSAEFPKEGPSILRIQQVVRGDSAAYFCASSPTAPNQPQHFGDGTRLSIL.

The CDR3 coding sequence is TGCGCCAGCAGCCAAGGCCCTACAACTAATGAAAAACTGTTTTTT. Translation gives CASSQGPTTNEKLFF. The V and J genes are TRBV4-1 and TRBJ1-4, with D unresolved. From germline, CDR1 is MGHRA and CDR2 YSYEKL. Trimming took 1 base from V and 0 from J, leaving 6 bases between them. This CDR3 region has 15 residues.

V gene TRBV9 combines with J gene TRBJ1-1, with D possibly being TRBD1 (5 bases). CDR1 and CDR2 from the germline V gene are SGDLS and YYNGEE. CDR3 size: 14 residues. Trimming stripped 4 bases from V and 1 base from J, with 11 bases between. The CDR3: CASSSIQENTEAFF. The CDR3 nucleotides are TGTGCCAGCAGCTCAATACAGGAGAACACTGAAGCTTTCTTT. The whole variable domain, remainder taken from reference TRBV9 and TRBJ1-1, is DSGVTQTPKHLITATGQRVTLRCSPRSGDLSVYWYQQSLDQGLQFLIQYYNGEERAKGNILERFSAQQFPDLHSELNLSSLELGDSALYFCASSSIQENTEAFFGQGTRLTVV.

This clone turned up a few times. The CDR3 loop reads CASSSLETVTEAFF. The CDR3 DNA sequence: TGCGCCAGCAGCTCCCTCGAGACAGTAACTGAAGCTTTCTTT. This chain connects TRBV5-1 to TRBJ1-1; the D gene is possibly TRBD1 (5 bases). Per germline, CDR1 SGHRS and CDR2 YFSETQ. The CDR3 has 14 residues. The germline V and J ends were trimmed by 3 bases and 5 bases, with 14 bases remaining between them.

This clone was counted many times. The chain combines TRBV6-5 with TRBJ2-7; a possible D gene is TRBD1 (5 bases). Trimming left V 0 bases short and J 0 bases short, with 9 bases between. Germline V gives CDR1 MNHEY, CDR2 SVGAGI. CDR3 size: 15 residues. CDR3 sequence: CASSYSLDSSYEQYF. DNA of the CDR3: TGTGCCAGCAGTTACTCGTTAGACAGCTCCTACGAGCAGTACTTC.

The genes are TRBV29-1 and TRBJ2-1; 12 bases match TRBD2. Germline-derived CDR1 and CDR2 are SQVTM and ANQGSEA. Losses at the gene ends were 6 bases for V and 8 bases for J; bases not matched to a gene: 2. This CDR3 is built from 12 residues. CDR3 DNA: TGCAGCGTCCGGACTAGCGGGGATGAGCAGTTCTTC. Translation gives CSVRTSGDEQFF.

The rearrangement links TRBV28 to TRBJ2-7; possibly TRBD1 for D (6 bases). V lost 1 base and J 2 bases, leaving 15 bases between the germline ends. The CDR3 length is 16 residues. Germline V gene sequence: CDR1 MDHEN, CDR2 SYDVKM. CDR3 coding DNA: TGTGCCAGCAGTTTATATACCGGGACAAAGACCTACGAGCAGTACTTC. Translation: CASSLYTGTKTYEQYF.

CDR3 coding DNA: TGTGCCAGCAGTCGGGATTCAGGTCAGCCCCAGCATTTT. Translated, it gives CASSRDSGQPQHF. The rearrangement joins TRBV7-9 to TRBJ1-5; D is undetermined. V lost 6 bases and J 6 bases, leaving 12 bases between the germline ends. The CDR3 runs to 13 residues. The V gene's germline CDR1 is SEHNR and CDR2 FQNEAQ (reference sequence).

The table lists this clone with a count of one. V gene TRBV29-1 combines with J gene TRBJ1-1; possible D gene TRBD1, 6 bases. The CDR3 consists of 14 residues. V lost 7 bases and J lost 0, with 15 bases in between. Germline assignment: CDR1 SQVTM and CDR2 ANQGSEA. CDR3 sequence: CSGRGRAMNTEAFF. The CDR3 nucleotides are TGCAGCGGAAGGGGGAGAGCCATGAACACTGAAGCTTTCTTT.

The sample holds a few counts of this clone. V and J are TRBV18 and TRBJ2-2, with a weak D call TRBD2 (5 bases). This CDR3 contains 14 residues. CDR1 is KGHSH, CDR2 LQKENI, per germline. V was shortened by 0 bases and J by 5 bases, with 7 bases between the two germline ends. The CDR3 nucleotides read TGTGCCAGCTCACCACCCCCGGGAACCGGGGAGCTGTTTTTT. Residues: CASSPPPGTGELFF.

The rearrangement links TRBV29-1 to TRBJ2-2, with D possibly TRBD1 on 5 matching bases. V lost 1 base to trimming and J lost 3 bases, with 15 bases between them. The CDR3 consists of 16 residues. The V gene's germline CDR1 is SQVTM and CDR2 ANQGSEA. The CDR3 sequence: CSVEVMVGRYTGELFF. CDR3 nucleotide sequence: TGCAGCGTTGAAGTCATGGTGGGGCGGTACACCGGGGAGCTGTTTTTT.

The rearrangement joins TRBV2 to TRBJ2-1, with 11 bases that match TRBD2. This CDR3 is built from 16 residues. V trimming: 6 bases; J trimming: 4 bases; junction bases outside the gene matches: 8. CDR1 and CDR2 (germline): SNHLY, FYNNEI. DNA of the CDR3: TGTGCCAGCAGATACGGACTAGCGGGCCTATACAATGAGCAGTTCTTC. This sequence encodes CASRYGLAGLYNEQFF.

The V gene is TRBV10-1, the J gene TRBJ1-6; the D gene is possibly TRBD1 (5 bases). This CDR3 has 17 residues. The germline V gene has CDR1 WNHNN and CDR2 SYGVQD (reference sequence). Trimming removed 0 bases at V and 7 bases at J, with 16 bases between. In DNA, the CDR3 is TGCGCCAGCAGTGAGTCGGGGGGGGTGAGTAGGAATTCACCCCTCCACTTT. Its protein product is CASSESGGVSRNSPLHF.